Below are 27 T cell receptor beta chains sequenced from a single sample in a study of CD8 T cells in ankylosing spondylitis. TCRdb re-called the 5' RACE reads through MiXCR, storing one row per CDR3 protein. The table shows 210,000 or so distinct CDR3 sequences, with 20% to 30% occurring only once. Sequenced: blood, either unsorted or a sorted T cell fraction (not recorded which). The receptors were gathered from a male donor with ankylosing spondylitis or in good health (not recorded which).

This clonotype occurred many times. The chain links TRBV29-1 to TRBJ2-6; 7 bases align to TRBD1. V lost 6 bases to trimming and J lost 0 bases; unmatched junction nucleotides: 11. The CDR3 is 17 amino acids. CDR1 SQVTM and CDR2 ANQGSEA come from the germline V gene. The CDR3 DNA sequence: TGCAGCGTGGTAGGGGACAGTACTATCTCTGGGGCCAACGTCCTGACTTTC. It yields the protein CSVVGDSTISGANVLTF.

This clonotype turned up a few times. The J gene is TRBJ1-2, the V gene TRBV3-1, with 7 bases lining up with TRBD1. Germline V CDR1 and CDR2: LGHDT, YNNKEL (reference sequence). The CDR3 contains 15 residues. Trimming at V came to 4 bases and at J to 4 bases, leaving 9 bases not matched to a gene. CDR3 residues: CASSPRTGIFYGYTF. The CDR3 nucleotides read TGTGCCAGCAGCCCCAGGACAGGTATCTTCTATGGCTACACCTTC.

This clonotype has at least ten counts. The chain couples TRBV12-3 or TRBV12-4 to TRBJ2-3, with a possible D match to TRBD1 (5 bases). The V and J ends lost 3 bases and 6 bases respectively, with 13 bases between them. The CDR3 spans 14 residues. CDR3 DNA: TGTGCCAGCAGTTTCCTGAGGTCAGGGGATACGCAGTATTTT. This codes for CASSFLRSGDTQYF.

The V gene is TRBV9, the J gene TRBJ2-1; 15 bases are a match to TRBD2. This CDR3 is built from 17 residues. Germline CDR1 is SGDLS and CDR2 is YYNGEE. V gave up 3 bases and J gave up 3 bases; unmatched junction bases: 4. In DNA form, the CDR3 reads TGTGCCAGCAGCGCAGGACTAGCGGGAGGGCTCTACAATGAGCAGTTCTTC. Its translation: CASSAGLAGGLYNEQFF.

The chain combines TRBV6-2 or TRBV6-3 with TRBJ2-7; a possible D gene is TRBD2 (7 bases). V was pared by 5 bases and J by 3 bases, with 17 bases between. The CDR3 covers 15 residues. CDR1 is MNHEY, CDR2 SVGEGT, per germline. CDR3 coding DNA: TGTGCCAGCAGTAAACAGGGACTAACGAGCTACGAGCAGTACTTC. Translated, it gives CASSKQGLTSYEQYF.

In its sample, this clonotype was seen a few times. This chain uses TRBV20-1 with TRBJ2-5, with TRBD2 as a possible D gene (5 bases). CDR1 is DFQATT and CDR2 is SNEGSKA in the germline V gene (reference sequence). V lost 6 bases and J lost 3, with 20 bases in between. The CDR3 is 15 amino acids. CDR3 amino acids: CSAGRRTWDKETQYF. CDR3 coding DNA: TGCAGTGCCGGACGGAGGACCTGGGATAAAGAGACCCAGTACTTC.

The chain is built from TRBV20-1 and TRBJ2-1; 9 bases are shared with TRBD2. Germline CDR1 reads DFQATT; CDR2 reads SNEGSKA (reference sequence). V gave up 1 base and J gave up 5 bases; unmatched junction bases: 6. This CDR3 is 15 amino acids long. CDR3 DNA sequence: TGCAGTGCTAGAGGGCGTCTAGCGGGGAACAATGAGCAGTTCTTC. The encoded protein is CSARGRLAGNNEQFF.

This clonotype came up many times. The V and J genes are TRBV12-3 or TRBV12-4 and TRBJ1-2, with no clear D. V was clipped by 1 base and J by 4 bases, with 10 bases between them. CDR3 length equals 14 residues. The CDR3 here is CASSLEPDLYGYTF. The CDR3 DNA reads TGTGCCAGCAGTTTAGAACCGGACCTCTATGGCTACACCTTC.

This clonotype was seen at least ten times. One end of the junction varies from germline; a read error may be responsible. V and J are TRBV29-1 and TRBJ2-2; 9 nucleotides match TRBD1. The CDR3 totals 13 residues. CDR1 is SQVTM and CDR2 is ANQGSEA in the germline V gene. The CDR3 loop is CSVEGQGTGELFF. In DNA, the CDR3 is TGCAGCGTAGAAGGACAGGGGACCGGGGAGCTGTTTTTT.

The count of this clonotype is one. J is TRBJ2-1 and V is TRBV29-1, with TRBD2 matching 11 bases. The germline V gene encodes CDR1 SQVTM and CDR2 ANQGSEA. This CDR3 comprises 13 residues. The V and J ends lost 7 bases and 7 bases, in that order; junction bases with no gene match: 6. The CDR3 region has the DNA TGCAGCGCCTTAGCGGGAGGGCCGAATGAGCAGTTCTTC. This codes for CSALAGGPNEQFF.

This rearrangement joins TRBV6-1 to TRBJ2-5; a possible D gene is TRBD2 (6 bases). V lost 5 bases, J lost 4 bases, and 11 bases lay in between. Germline loops: CDR1 MNHNS, CDR2 SASEGT. CDR3 length equals 13 residues. The CDR3 DNA follows: TGTGCCAGCAGTATTTCGGGGGTAGAGACCCAGTACTTC. Protein: CASSISGVETQYF.

This clonotype occurred many times. V and J are TRBV20-1 and TRBJ2-3; D may be TRBD1 (8 bases). The germline V and J ends were trimmed by 4 bases and 1 base, with 18 bases remaining between them. Germline V gene sequence: CDR1 DFQATT, CDR2 SNEGSKA (reference sequence). The CDR3 is 16 amino acids. The chain's CDR3 is CSATPLQGGGTDTQYF. CDR3 nucleotides: TGCAGTGCTACACCCCTACAGGGGGGGGGCACAGATACGCAGTATTTT.

The V call is TRBV4-1, the J call TRBJ2-1; 9 nucleotides align to TRBD2. Germline V gene data show CDR1 as MGHRA and CDR2 as YSYEKL. After removal of 1 base from V and 9 bases from J, the junction contained 7 bases not matched to a gene. This CDR3 has 15 amino acids. CDR3 loop: CASSQAPSGTTEQFF. For the CDR3, the DNA is TGCGCCAGCAGCCAAGCGCCTAGCGGGACGACTGAGCAGTTCTTC.

This chain links TRBV11-2 with TRBJ2-3, with 10 bases identical to TRBD2. CDR3 length equals 20 residues. The V segment lost 0 bases and the J segment 2 bases; nucleotides outside the gene matches: 14. Per the germline V gene, CDR1 is SGHAT and CDR2 is FQNNGV. The chain's CDR3 is CASSLEPSGSGSGITDTQYF. The DNA of the CDR3 is TGTGCCAGCAGCTTAGAACCTAGCGGGAGCGGGAGTGGGATCACAGATACGCAGTATTTT.

This clonotype was seen ten or more times. V is TRBV18 and J is TRBJ2-1; no definite D call. This CDR3 contains 12 residues. Germline-derived CDR1 and CDR2 are KGHSH and LQKENI. The V end was cut by 3 bases, the J end by 6 bases, with 6 bases between. As DNA, the CDR3 is TGTGCCAGCTCACCTTCAGGCAATGAGCAGTTCTTC. Encoded protein: CASSPSGNEQFF.

At least ten counts were recorded for this clonotype. This sequence joins TRBV5-1 and TRBJ2-1; the D gene is possibly TRBD2 (5 bases). V lost 0 bases and J 0 bases, leaving 7 bases between the germline ends. Looked up from germline, CDR1 is SGHRS and CDR2 is YFSETQ. CDR3 size: 15 residues. CDR3 in DNA: TGCGCCAGCAGCTTGGTAGGGAGCTCCTACAATGAGCAGTTCTTC. Protein product: CASSLVGSSYNEQFF.

V usage is TRBV20-1 and J usage is TRBJ2-7, with a tentative D call TRBD2 (6 bases). The V end lost 1 base, the J end lost 2 bases, and 12 bases lay between the germline ends. Germline lookup yields CDR1 DFQATT and CDR2 SNEGSKA (reference sequence). This CDR3 is built from 14 residues. Here the CDR3 reads CSARALSSAYEQYF. The DNA for the CDR3 is TGCAGTGCTAGAGCGTTATCTAGCGCCTACGAGCAGTACTTC.

This clonotype was picked up many times. The genes are TRBV29-1 and TRBJ1-4; TRBD1 matches at 7 bases. This CDR3 has 12 amino acids. With 7 bases clipped from V and 3 bases from J, the junction kept 2 bases outside the gene matches. Germline V CDR1 and CDR2: SQVTM, ANQGSEA. The CDR3 nucleotides are TGCAGCGCAGGGGGGCCTAATGAAAAACTGTTTTTT. Amino acids: CSAGGPNEKLFF. Filled out from reference TRBV29-1 and TRBJ1-4, the complete variable domain reads SAVISQKPSRDICQRGTSLTIQCQVDSQVTMMFWYRQQPGQSLTLIATANQGSEATYESGFVIDKFPISRPNLTFSTLTVSNMSPEDSSIYLCSAGGPNEKLFFGSGTQLSVL.

There are many counts of this clonotype. The chain joins TRBV29-1 to TRBJ1-3; D unresolved. Trimming removed 5 bases from V and 4 bases from J, with 9 bases in between. This CDR3 has 12 residues. Germline-derived CDR1 and CDR2 are SQVTM and ANQGSEA. The CDR3 spells CSVLMGGNTIYF. The DNA for the CDR3 is TGCAGCGTTTTGATGGGGGGAAACACCATATATTTT.

The chain combines TRBV20-1 with TRBJ1-3, with D possibly matching TRBD1 (5 bases). V was clipped by 1 base and J by 1 base, with 8 bases between them. The CDR3 runs to 14 residues. Germline loops: CDR1 DFQATT, CDR2 SNEGSKA (reference sequence). Written as DNA, the CDR3 is TGCAGTGCTAGAGTATGGGGGTCTGGAAACACCATATATTTT. It translates to CSARVWGSGNTIYF.

This clonotype was counted at least ten times. The rearrangement uses TRBV5-5 and TRBJ1-1, with D possibly matching TRBD1 (5 bases). Germline V gives CDR1 SGHKS, CDR2 YYEKEE (reference sequence). V was pared by 0 bases and J by 5 bases, with 11 bases between. This CDR3 has 14 residues. The CDR3 coding sequence is TGTGCCAGCAGCTTGGCAGGGTTGTTGACTGAAGCTTTCTTT. Amino acid sequence: CASSLAGLLTEAFF.

The chain links TRBV20-1 to TRBJ1-1, with 7 bases identical to TRBD1. Germline V gene lookup returns CDR1 DFQATT and CDR2 SNEGSKA (reference sequence). This CDR3 region has 16 residues. The J segment lost 1 base and the V segment lost 0 bases, leaving 8 bases of the junction unmatched. The CDR3 loop is CSARDRLRGTNTEAFF. CDR3 nucleotide sequence: TGCAGTGCTAGAGACCGCCTCAGGGGGACGAACACTGAAGCTTTCTTT.

To note about this clonotype: This may be a read error: a much more frequent sequence differs by one nucleotide. The chain joins TRBV2 to TRBJ2-2, with TRBD1 identical over 8 bases. This CDR3 comprises 14 residues. Germline CDR1 is SNHLY and CDR2 is FYNNEI. CDR3 residues: CASSRGPNAGELFF. The CDR3 region has the DNA TGTGCCAGCAGCAGGGGGCCGAACGCCGGGGAGCTGTTTTTT. Full variable domain (outside the CDR3, taken from reference TRBV2 and TRBJ2-2): EPEVTQTPSHQVTQMGQEVILRCVPISNHLYFYWYRQILGQKVEFLVSFYNNEISEKSEIFDDQFSVERPDGSNFTLKIRSTKLEDSAMYFCASSRGPNAGELFFGEGSRLTVL.

This CDR3 is CASSPGLAVSYEQYF. The CDR3 DNA reads TGCGCCAGCAGCCCGGGACTAGCGGTCTCCTACGAGCAGTACTTC. The rearrangement uses TRBV5-1 and TRBJ2-7; 11 bases agree with TRBD2. CDR1 and CDR2 from the germline V gene are SGHRS and YFSETQ. J lost 0 bases, V lost 4 bases, and 3 bases had no gene match. The CDR3 consists of 15 residues.

The V call is TRBV6-5, the J call TRBJ2-7, with TRBD2 as a possible D gene (5 bases). CDR3 length: 17 amino acids. Trimming took off 0 bases at V and 3 bases at J, with 18 bases between the two ends. Germline V CDR1 and CDR2: MNHEY, SVGAGI. CDR3 sequence (DNA): TGTGCCAGCAGTTACTCTCTAGCCCCGGCCGCGATCTACGAGCAGTACTTC. This translates into CASSYSLAPAAIYEQYF.

This clonotype was found once. The CDR3 DNA reads as TGTGCCAGCAGCCAAGCAGGGTACAATTCACCCCTCCACTTT. It encodes CASSQAGYNSPLHF. The genes are TRBV14 and TRBJ1-6; D might be TRBD1 (5 bases). The CDR3 spans 14 residues. Germline CDR1 is SGHDN and CDR2 is FVKESK. Between the trimmed V and J ends, which lost 1 base and 7 bases, there was a span of 8 bases.

This clonotype appeared a few times. The gene calls are TRBV6-5 and TRBJ2-7; a weak D match, TRBD2 (6 bases). V was clipped by 0 bases and J by 7 bases, with 16 bases between them. From germline, CDR1 is MNHEY and CDR2 SVGAGI. This CDR3 spans 15 amino acids. This CDR3 is CASSYSKGSAGEQYF. The CDR3 DNA sequence: TGTGCCAGCAGTTACTCGAAGGGGTCCGCGGGGGAGCAGTACTTC.